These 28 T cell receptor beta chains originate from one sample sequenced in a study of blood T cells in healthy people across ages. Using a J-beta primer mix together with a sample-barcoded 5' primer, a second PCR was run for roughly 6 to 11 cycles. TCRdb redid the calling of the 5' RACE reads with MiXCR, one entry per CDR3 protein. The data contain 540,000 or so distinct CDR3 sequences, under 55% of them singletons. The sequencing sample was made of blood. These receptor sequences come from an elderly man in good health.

Here the CDR3 DNA reads TGTGCCACCAGTGACAGGGAGAACTCCTACGAGCAGTACTTC. Translated, it gives CATSDRENSYEQYF. V usage is TRBV24-1 and J usage is TRBJ2-5; D assignment may be TRBD1 or TRBD2 (5 bases each). The J call may be in error: the DNA end matches TRBJ2-7 better. CDR1 KGHDR and CDR2 SFDVKD come from the germline V gene. CDR3 length equals 14 residues.

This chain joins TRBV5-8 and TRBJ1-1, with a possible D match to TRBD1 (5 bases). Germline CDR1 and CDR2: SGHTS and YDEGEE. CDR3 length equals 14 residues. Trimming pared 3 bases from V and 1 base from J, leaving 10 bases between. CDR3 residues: CASSWDQTNTEAFF. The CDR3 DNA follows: TGTGCCAGCAGCTGGGACCAGACGAACACTGAAGCTTTCTTT.

The CDR3 is CSAHGGVSFNEQFF. In DNA, the CDR3 is TGCAGCGCTCATGGCGGGGTGTCCTTTAATGAGCAGTTCTTC. The V gene is TRBV29-1, the J gene TRBJ2-1, with a weak D call TRBD2 (6 bases). The CDR3 is made up of 14 amino acids. Germline V gene data show CDR1 as SQVTM and CDR2 as ANQGSEA. V lost 7 bases and J lost 7, with 20 bases in between.

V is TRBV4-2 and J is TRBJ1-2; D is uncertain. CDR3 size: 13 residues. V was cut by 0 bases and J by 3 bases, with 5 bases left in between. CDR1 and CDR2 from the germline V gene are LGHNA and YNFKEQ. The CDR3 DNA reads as TGTGCCAGCAGCCAAGATAGGTACTATGGCTACACCTTC. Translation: CASSQDRYYGYTF.

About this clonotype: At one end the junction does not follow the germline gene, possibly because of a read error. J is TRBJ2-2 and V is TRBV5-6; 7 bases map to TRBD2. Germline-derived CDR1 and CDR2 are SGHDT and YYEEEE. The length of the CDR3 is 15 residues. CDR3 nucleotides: TGTGCCAGCAACTTGGGCGGGGGGAACACCGGGGAGCTGTTTTTT. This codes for CASNLGGGNTGELFF.

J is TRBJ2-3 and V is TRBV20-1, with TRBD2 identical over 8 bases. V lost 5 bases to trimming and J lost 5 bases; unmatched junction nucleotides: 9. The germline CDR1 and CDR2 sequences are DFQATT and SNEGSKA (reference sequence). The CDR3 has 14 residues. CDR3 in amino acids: CSAPPGAGGDTQYF. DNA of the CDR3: TGCAGTGCTCCCCCAGGGGCGGGAGGAGATACGCAGTATTTT.

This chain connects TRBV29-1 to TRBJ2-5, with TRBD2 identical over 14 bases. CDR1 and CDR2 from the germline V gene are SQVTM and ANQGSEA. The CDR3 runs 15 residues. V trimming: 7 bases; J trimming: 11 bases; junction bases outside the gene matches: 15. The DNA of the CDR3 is TGCAGCGCCAAGACTAGCGGGAGGGATCACAATGAGCAGTACTTC. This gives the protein CSAKTSGRDHNEQYF.

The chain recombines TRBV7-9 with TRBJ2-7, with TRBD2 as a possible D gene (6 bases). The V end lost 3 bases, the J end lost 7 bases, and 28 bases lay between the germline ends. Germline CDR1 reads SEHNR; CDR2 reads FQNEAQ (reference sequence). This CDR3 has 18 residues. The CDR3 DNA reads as TGTGCCAGCAGCTTGTTGGCAGGAGACGGGGGAAACTACAAGGAGCAGTACTTC. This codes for CASSLLAGDGGNYKEQYF. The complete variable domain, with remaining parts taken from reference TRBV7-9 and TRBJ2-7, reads DTGVSQNPRHKITKRGQNVTFRCDPISEHNRLYWYRQTLGQGPEFLTYFQNEAQLEKSRLLSDRFSAERPKGSFSTLEIQRTEQGDSAMYLCASSLLAGDGGNYKEQYFGPGTRLTVT.

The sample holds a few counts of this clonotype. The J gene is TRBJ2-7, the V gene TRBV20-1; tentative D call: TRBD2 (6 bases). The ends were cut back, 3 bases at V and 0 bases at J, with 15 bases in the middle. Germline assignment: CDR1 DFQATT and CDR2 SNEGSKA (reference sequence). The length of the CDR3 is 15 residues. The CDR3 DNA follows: TGCAGTGCTAGTTTGGCGGGAACCCTCTCCTACGAGCAGTACTTC. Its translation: CSASLAGTLSYEQYF.

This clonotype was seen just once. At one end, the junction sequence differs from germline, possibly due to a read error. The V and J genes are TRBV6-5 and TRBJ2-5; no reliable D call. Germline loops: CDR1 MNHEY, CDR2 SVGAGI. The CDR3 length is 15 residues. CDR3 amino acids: CAGSYSSRSQETQYF. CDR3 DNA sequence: TGTGCCGGCAGTTACTCATCCAGGAGCCAAGAGACCCAGTACTTC.

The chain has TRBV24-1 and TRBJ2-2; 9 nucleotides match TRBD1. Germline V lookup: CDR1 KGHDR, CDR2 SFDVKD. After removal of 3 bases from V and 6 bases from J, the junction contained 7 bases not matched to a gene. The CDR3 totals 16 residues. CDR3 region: CATSDARDRVAGELFF. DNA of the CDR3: TGTGCCACCAGTGATGCACGGGACAGGGTAGCCGGGGAGCTGTTTTTT.

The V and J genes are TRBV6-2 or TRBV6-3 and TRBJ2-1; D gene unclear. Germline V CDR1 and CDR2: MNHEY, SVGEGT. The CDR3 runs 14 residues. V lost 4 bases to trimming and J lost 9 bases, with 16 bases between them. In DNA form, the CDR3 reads TGTGCCAGCAGTTTACCCAGGTTGTCCAGTGAGCAGTTCTTC. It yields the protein CASSLPRLSSEQFF.

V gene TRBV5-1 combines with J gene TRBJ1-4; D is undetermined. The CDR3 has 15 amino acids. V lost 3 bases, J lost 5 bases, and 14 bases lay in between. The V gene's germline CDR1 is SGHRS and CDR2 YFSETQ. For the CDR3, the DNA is TGCGCCAGCAGCTCCTCCCCCACTCGGAATGAAAAACTGTTTTTT. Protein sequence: CASSSSPTRNEKLFF.

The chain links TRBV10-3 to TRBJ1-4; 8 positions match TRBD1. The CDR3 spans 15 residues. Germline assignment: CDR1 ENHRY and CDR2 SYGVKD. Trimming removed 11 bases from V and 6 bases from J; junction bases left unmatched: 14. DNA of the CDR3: TGTGCCCCAAGGACCTGGGACAGGTGGGATGAAAAACTGTTTTTT. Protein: CAPRTWDRWDEKLFF.

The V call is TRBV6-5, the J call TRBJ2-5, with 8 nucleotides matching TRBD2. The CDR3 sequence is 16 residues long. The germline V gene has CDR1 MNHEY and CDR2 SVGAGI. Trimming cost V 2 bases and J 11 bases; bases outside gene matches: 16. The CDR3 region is CASSYTSGTRSREQYF. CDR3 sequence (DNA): TGTGCCAGCAGTTACACTTCCGGGACTAGATCTCGTGAGCAGTACTTC.

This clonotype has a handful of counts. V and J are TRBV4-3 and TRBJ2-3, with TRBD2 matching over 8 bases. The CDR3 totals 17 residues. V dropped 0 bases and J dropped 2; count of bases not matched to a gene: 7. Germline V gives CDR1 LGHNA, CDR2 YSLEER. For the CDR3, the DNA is TGCGCCAGCAGCCAAGATAGGAGTAGCGGGAACACAGATACGCAGTATTTT. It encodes CASSQDRSSGNTDTQYF.

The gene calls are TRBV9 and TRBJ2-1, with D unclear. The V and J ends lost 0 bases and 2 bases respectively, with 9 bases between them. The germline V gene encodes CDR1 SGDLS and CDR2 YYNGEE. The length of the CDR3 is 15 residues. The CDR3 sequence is CASSVAEAAYNEQFF. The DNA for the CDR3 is TGTGCCAGCAGCGTAGCTGAGGCGGCCTACAATGAGCAGTTCTTC.

Here the CDR3 reads CASSYSPSGGTYEQYF. As DNA, the CDR3 is TGTGCCAGCAGTTACTCGCCTAGCGGGGGAACCTACGAGCAGTACTTC. The V gene is TRBV6-6, the J gene TRBJ2-4, with 10 bases matching TRBD2. The J call may be in error: the DNA end matches TRBJ2-7 better. Germline assignment: CDR1 MNHNY and CDR2 SVGAGI (reference sequence). This CDR3 contains 16 residues.

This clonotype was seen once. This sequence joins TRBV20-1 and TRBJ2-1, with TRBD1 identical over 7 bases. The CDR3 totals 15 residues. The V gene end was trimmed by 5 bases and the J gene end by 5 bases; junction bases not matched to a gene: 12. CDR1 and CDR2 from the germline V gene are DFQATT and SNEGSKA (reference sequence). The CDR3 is CSARRTGPSNNEQFF. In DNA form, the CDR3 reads TGCAGTGCTCGACGGACAGGACCATCAAACAATGAGCAGTTCTTC.

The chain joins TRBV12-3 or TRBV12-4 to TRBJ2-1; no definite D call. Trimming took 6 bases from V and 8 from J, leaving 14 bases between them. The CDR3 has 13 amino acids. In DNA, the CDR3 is TGTGCCAGCAGAGGAGCTGGGCGCGATGAGCAGTTCTTC. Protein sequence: CASRGAGRDEQFF.

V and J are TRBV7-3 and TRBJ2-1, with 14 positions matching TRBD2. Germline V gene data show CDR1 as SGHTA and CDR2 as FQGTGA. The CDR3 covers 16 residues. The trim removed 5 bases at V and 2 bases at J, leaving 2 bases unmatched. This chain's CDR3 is CASSPTSGRAYNEQFF. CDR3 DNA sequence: TGTGCCAGCAGCCCGACTAGCGGGAGGGCCTACAATGAGCAGTTCTTC.

Here the CDR3 DNA reads TGCGCCAGCAGCCAACCGGGAGTCACTGGGGCCAACGTCCTGACTTTC. The encoded protein is CASSQPGVTGANVLTF. This chain uses TRBV4-1 with TRBJ2-6; D perhaps matches TRBD2 (6 bases). Germline CDR1 is MGHRA and CDR2 is YSYEKL. V was pared by 2 bases and J by 2 bases, with 10 bases between. CDR3 length: 16 residues.

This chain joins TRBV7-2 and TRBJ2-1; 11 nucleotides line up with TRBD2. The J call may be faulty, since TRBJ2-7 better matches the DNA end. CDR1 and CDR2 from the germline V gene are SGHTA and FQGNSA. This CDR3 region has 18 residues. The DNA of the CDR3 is TGTGCCAGCAGCTCCCTCCTAGCGGGAGGACCTCCTTACAATGAGCAGTACTTC. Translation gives CASSSLLAGGPPYNEQYF.

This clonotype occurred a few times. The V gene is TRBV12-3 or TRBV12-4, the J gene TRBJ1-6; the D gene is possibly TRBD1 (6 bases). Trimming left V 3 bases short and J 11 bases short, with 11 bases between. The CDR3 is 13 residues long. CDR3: CASSFTDRTPLHF. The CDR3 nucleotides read TGTGCCAGCAGTTTTACCGACAGGACACCCCTCCACTTT.

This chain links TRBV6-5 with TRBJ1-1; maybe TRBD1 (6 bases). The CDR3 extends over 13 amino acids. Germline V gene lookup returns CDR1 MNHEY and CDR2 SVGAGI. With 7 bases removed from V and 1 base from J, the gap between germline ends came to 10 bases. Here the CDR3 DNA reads TGTGCCAGCAATATACAGGGGAACACTGAAGCTTTCTTT. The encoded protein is CASNIQGNTEAFF.

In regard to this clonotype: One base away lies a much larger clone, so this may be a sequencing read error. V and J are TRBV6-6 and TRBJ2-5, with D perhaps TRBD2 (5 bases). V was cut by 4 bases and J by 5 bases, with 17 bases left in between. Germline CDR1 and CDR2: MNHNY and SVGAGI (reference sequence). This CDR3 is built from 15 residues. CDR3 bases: TGTGCCAGCAGTTGCGGCGGCCGAACGGGGGAGACCCAGTACTTC. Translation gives CASSCGGRTGETQYF.

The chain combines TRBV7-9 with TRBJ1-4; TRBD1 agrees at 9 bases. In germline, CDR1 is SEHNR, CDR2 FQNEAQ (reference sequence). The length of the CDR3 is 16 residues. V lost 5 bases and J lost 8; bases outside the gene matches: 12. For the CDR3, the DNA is TGTGCCAGCAGCACGAACAGGGGGCAGATAGAAGAAAAACTGTTTTTT. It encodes CASSTNRGQIEEKLFF.

CDR3 sequence (DNA): TGTGCCAGCAGCCAAGAAAACAGCAATCAGCCCCAGCATTTT. Protein sequence: CASSQENSNQPQHF. V is TRBV4-2 and J is TRBJ1-5; D gene uncertain. CDR3 size: 14 residues. Germline CDR1 LGHNA, CDR2 YNFKEQ. The V end was cut by 0 bases, the J end by 1 base, with 4 bases between.